The source of this T cell receptor (beta chain) is a study of vaccination and CD4 T cells after COVID-19. In the study overall: Two mRNA vaccine doses were given, either BNT162b2 or mRNA-1273. Post-diagnosis, post-COVID samples were collected after a median 101 days, ranging 35 to 161.

Notes on this clonotype: What it binds is not known.

Study results and caveats: The median number of SARS-CoV-2-reactive clonotypes increased from about 20 to 38, a change that did not reach significance.

An Oncomine TCR Beta short-read assay was used to sequence the DNA from cultured CD4+ T cells. MiXCR, run by TCRdb on the PCR reads, gives a single entry per CDR3 protein. The data show roughly 4,000 distinct CDR3 sequences, about 49% seen once. Described treatment: roughly 11-day PBMC culture with coronavirus spike peptide pools or control peptides (ViraFEST assay). Antigen-specific T cell expansion with peptide pools preceded TCR sequencing in the ViraFEST approach. This receptor was identified in a human donor who had recovered from COVID-19. The specimen was CD4+ T cells from blood, cultured in vitro.

CDR3 loop: CASSLGNQETQYF. The CDR3 DNA reads as TGTGCCAGCAGCTTAGGGAACCAAGAGACCCAGTACTTC. The rearrangement links TRBV7-6 to TRBJ2-5, with D hard to call. Trimming cost V 1 base and J 0 bases, with 3 bases left between them. Germline CDR1 SGHVS, CDR2 FNYEAQ. This CDR3 has 13 amino acids.